The sequence of this T cell receptor beta chain was determined in a study of vaccination and CD4 T cells after COVID-19. As to treatment: roughly 10-day PBMC culture with coronavirus spike peptide pools or control peptides (ViraFEST assay). Harvesting of the unexposed donor's CD4+ T cells predated the COVID-19 pandemic (2011-2018). Sequencing of DNA taken from cultured CD4+ T cells relied on the Oncomine TCR Beta short-read assay. TCRdb ran MiXCR on the PCR reads and lists one entry per CDR3 protein. The sample has approximately 10,000 distinct CDR3 sequences, less than 40% seen once. In this sample, this clonotype turned up a few times. The antigen is undetermined. The TCR sequence derives from a human donor in good health. Sequencing was carried out using CD4+ T cells from blood, cultured in vitro.

The CDR3 here is CSAQGESNQPQHF. CDR3 nucleotides: TGCAGCGCCCAGGGAGAGAGCAATCAGCCCCAGCATTTT. The V call is TRBV29-1, the J call TRBJ1-5; the D gene is possibly TRBD1 (5 bases). The CDR3 consists of 13 residues. With 7 bases removed from V and 1 base from J, the gap between germline ends came to 11 bases. Germline CDR1 and CDR2: SQVTM and ANQGSEA.